The TCR beta chain under discussion was sequenced for a study of a mutant IDH1 vaccine in newly diagnosed glioma. Study information: The initiation of vaccination occurred 4-6 weeks after radiotherapy alone, or with temozolomide cycles.

Sequencing used immunoSEQ multiplex PCR; TCRdb keeps in-frame clones, though not all of them. The table includes 30,000 to 40,000 clones, 80% to 95% detected once. The CDR3 totals 17 residues. Germline-derived CDR1 and CDR2 are SGHNT and YENEEA. Losses at the gene ends were 5 bases for V and 3 bases for J; bases not matched to a gene: 9. A word on this clone: Antigen unknown.

Notes on the study in general: Pseudoprogression seemed unlinked to shifts in top peripheral T cell clonotypes.

The time point was: week 47, end of study. Doses of 300 ug of mutant IDH1 20-mer peptide were given with topical imiquimod. This chain joins TRBV11-3 and TRBJ2-2, with 10 bases lining up with TRBD2. The source was PBMCs, collected from a glioma patient whose treatment included an IDH1 peptide vaccine. The source of this sequence is a woman aged 40 to 50 with glioma. This CDR3 reads CASSPGGSGRDTGELFF. The CDR3 DNA follows: TGTGCCAGCAGCCCCGGAGGGAGCGGGAGGGACACCGGGGAGCTGTTTTTT.